A single sample is the source of the 25 T cell receptor beta chains below, sequenced in a study of blood T cell repertoires in COVID-19. Some clones are missing from TCRdb's copy, which holds only in-frame ones; the method was immunoSEQ multiplex PCR. The data contain around 200,000 clones, about 80% of them singletons. Sequencing input: peripheral blood. These receptors were obtained from a man aged 50 to 59 with active or convalescent COVID-19.

The chain uses TRBV28 and TRBJ2-7, with 11 bases identical to TRBD1. CDR3 length: 17 residues. Germline CDR1 is MDHEN and CDR2 is SYDVKM. V lost 1 base, J lost 0 bases, and 5 bases stayed unmatched. The CDR3 sequence is CASSLLSGTGGSYEQYF. The CDR3 DNA is TGTGCCAGCAGTTTATTATCCGGGACAGGGGGCTCCTACGAGCAGTACTTC.

This chain connects TRBV2 to TRBJ2-1; 13 positions match TRBD2. CDR3 size: 15 residues. V was clipped by 1 base and J by 9 bases; unmatched bases: 3. CDR1 SNHLY and CDR2 FYNNEI come from the germline V gene. The CDR3 spells CASSEGLAGGFEQFF. For the CDR3, the DNA is TGTGCCAGCAGTGAAGGACTAGCGGGGGGATTTGAGCAGTTCTTC.

The J gene is TRBJ1-2, the V gene TRBV7-9; 11 bases map to TRBD1. In germline, CDR1 is SEHNR, CDR2 FQNEAQ (reference sequence). The J segment lost 1 base and the V segment lost 1 base, leaving 5 bases of the junction unmatched. This CDR3 is 17 amino acids long. DNA of the CDR3: TGTGCCAGCAGCTTAGGAATAGGGACAGGGGGTAACTATGGCTACACCTTC. It yields the protein CASSLGIGTGGNYGYTF.

The chain uses TRBV6-1 and TRBJ2-1; TRBD1 is a possible D gene (6 bases). CDR1 MNHNS and CDR2 SASEGT come from the germline V gene. Trimming left V 2 bases short and J 6 bases short, with 11 bases between. The CDR3 extends over 14 amino acids. The CDR3 sequence: CASSENRALNEQFF. In nucleotides, the CDR3 is TGTGCCAGCAGTGAAAACAGGGCCCTCAATGAGCAGTTCTTC.

The J gene is TRBJ1-2, the V gene TRBV6-2 or TRBV6-3; a possible D gene is TRBD1 (6 bases). The CDR3 sequence is 16 residues long. The germline V and J ends were trimmed by 2 bases and 1 base, with 14 bases remaining between them. Germline V gene sequence: CDR1 MNHEY, CDR2 SVGEGT. CDR3 loop: CASSYPTDRRNYGYTF. CDR3 nucleotides: TGTGCCAGCAGTTACCCGACAGACAGGCGTAACTATGGCTACACCTTC.

The V gene is TRBV30, the J gene TRBJ1-5, with D unclear. The V and J ends lost 3 bases and 2 bases respectively, with 8 bases between them. Per the germline V gene, CDR1 is GTSNPN and CDR2 is SVGIG (reference sequence). CDR3 size: 13 residues. CDR3 nucleotide sequence: TGTGCCTGGAGCAAGCAGGGCAATCAGCCCCAGCATTTT. Translating it yields CAWSKQGNQPQHF.

The rearrangement links TRBV6-1 to TRBJ1-1; D gene uncertain. CDR1 is MNHNS and CDR2 is SASEGT in the germline V gene. This CDR3 spans 15 amino acids. V lost 2 bases and J lost 1, with 11 bases in between. The CDR3 DNA follows: TGTGCCAGCAGTGAATACAGCGGCAGGAACACTGAAGCTTTCTTT. This sequence encodes CASSEYSGRNTEAFF.

CDR3 in DNA: TGTGCCAGCAGAAGACAGGGGGCCTACGAGCAGTACTTC. It yields the protein CASRRQGAYEQYF. The gene calls are TRBV6-5 and TRBJ2-7; 9 bases map to TRBD1. This CDR3 is built from 13 residues. Germline loops: CDR1 MNHEY, CDR2 SVGAGI. J lost 2 bases, V lost 6 bases, and 2 bases had no gene match.

The chain carries TRBV9 and TRBJ1-2; 10 positions match TRBD1. Germline CDR1 SGDLS, CDR2 YYNGEE. The CDR3 is made up of 16 amino acids. The V gene end was trimmed by 4 bases and the J gene end by 8 bases; junction bases not matched to a gene: 14. CDR3 in DNA: TGTGCCAGCAGCCCCGGGACAGGGGTTCGTTCAGGAGGCTACACCTTC. Its protein product is CASSPGTGVRSGGYTF.

The chain couples TRBV12-5 to TRBJ1-1, with TRBD1 matching 7 bases. The ends lost 1 base at V and 5 bases at J; junction bases unmatched: 10. Germline V CDR1 and CDR2: LGHNT, FRNRAP. This CDR3 is built from 16 residues. CDR3 protein: CASGLASPGGRTEAFF. The CDR3 DNA sequence: TGTGCTAGTGGTTTGGCCTCTCCAGGGGGAAGGACTGAAGCTTTCTTT.

V gene TRBV2 combines with J gene TRBJ1-2; a weak D match, TRBD1 (5 bases). CDR1 is SNHLY and CDR2 is FYNNEI in the germline V gene. V was clipped by 2 bases and J by 2 bases, with 15 bases between them. The CDR3 spans 16 residues. In nucleotides, the CDR3 is TGTGCCAGCAGTGAATTGGATGGTCGGACAAACTATGGCTACACCTTC. Its translation is CASSELDGRTNYGYTF.

This clone was recorded a few times. The chain is built from TRBV19 and TRBJ2-7, with D perhaps matching TRBD1 (6 bases). The CDR3 contains 13 residues. Germline assignment: CDR1 LNHDA and CDR2 SQIVND (reference sequence). Trimming removed 7 bases at V and 0 bases at J, with 10 bases between. The DNA for the CDR3 is TGTGCCAGTACCCAGACAGGCTCCTACGAGCAGTACTTC. It is translated as CASTQTGSYEQYF.

This sequence joins TRBV30 and TRBJ1-2; 10 bases align to TRBD1. V dropped 5 bases and J dropped 8; count of bases not matched to a gene: 8. CDR3 size: 13 residues. The germline V gene has CDR1 GTSNPN and CDR2 SVGIG (reference sequence). CDR3 amino acids: CAWDRGREQGYTF. CDR3 nucleotides: TGTGCCTGGGACAGGGGGCGTGAACAAGGCTACACCTTC. Using reference TRBV30 and TRBJ1-2 for the parts outside the CDR3, the full variable domain is SQTIHQWPATLVQPVGSPLSLECTVEGTSNPNLYWYRQAAGRGLQLLFYSVGIGQISSEVPQNLSASRPQDRQFILSSKKLLLSDSGFYLCAWDRGREQGYTFGSGTRLTVV.

The chain joins TRBV27 to TRBJ1-1; possible D gene TRBD1, 5 bases. Trimming removed 4 bases at V and 6 bases at J, with 15 bases between. This CDR3 comprises 14 residues. Germline CDR1 is MNHEY and CDR2 is SMNVEV (reference sequence). CDR3 in DNA: TGTGCCAGCAGTTCCCTCGGGGGTACCTCTGAAGCTTTCTTT. This gives the protein CASSSLGGTSEAFF.

The DNA of the CDR3 is TGTGCCAGCTCTCCGACAGGGGGTGGTGGCAATCAGCCCCAGCATTTT. This translates into CASSPTGGGGNQPQHF. The V call is TRBV18, the J call TRBJ1-5, with 9 bases fitting TRBD1. Germline V CDR1 and CDR2: KGHSH, LQKENI. The CDR3 sequence is 16 residues long. Germline trimming cut 6 bases from V and 2 bases from J; bases unmatched to any gene: 8.

The V gene is TRBV13, the J gene TRBJ2-7, with 10 positions matching TRBD1. Germline V gene lookup returns CDR1 PRHDT and CDR2 FYEKMQ (reference sequence). Unmatched junction bases numbered 11, after V lost 5 bases and J lost 4 bases. The CDR3 spans 16 residues. The CDR3 reads CASSLTRTGGIYEQYF. The DNA for the CDR3 is TGTGCCAGCAGCCTCACCCGGACAGGGGGGATTTACGAGCAGTACTTC.

The rearrangement uses TRBV5-6 and TRBJ2-6, with 8 bases that match TRBD2. The CDR3 sequence is 16 residues long. J lost 2 bases, V lost 6 bases, and 7 bases had no gene match. From germline, CDR1 is SGHDT and CDR2 YYEEEE. The CDR3 protein is CASNKRGGAGANVLTF. As DNA, the CDR3 is TGTGCCAGCAACAAACGGGGGGGCGCTGGGGCCAACGTCCTGACTTTC.

The chain uses TRBV29-1 and TRBJ1-1, with D unclear. The V gene lost 6 bases and the J gene lost 1 base, with 3 bases spanning the gap. The CDR3 spans 10 residues. CDR1 SQVTM and CDR2 ANQGSEA come from the germline V gene. The CDR3: CSVANTEAFF. CDR3 sequence (DNA): TGCAGCGTAGCGAACACTGAAGCTTTCTTT.

The chain combines TRBV10-2 with TRBJ2-5; D is unclear. CDR1 and CDR2 (germline): WSHSY, SAAADI. V lost 8 bases and J lost 5, with 18 bases in between. This CDR3 is 14 amino acids long. CDR3 nucleotide sequence: TGCGCCAGCTTGGGCCGGTATAGTGGGGAGACCCAGTACTTC. Residues: CASLGRYSGETQYF.

The rearrangement links TRBV3-1 (or the pseudogene TRBV3-2) to TRBJ1-6; weak D call: TRBD1 (6 bases). The CDR3 covers 16 residues. With 0 bases removed from V and 6 bases from J, the gap between germline ends came to 12 bases. Germline V gene sequence: CDR1 LGHDT, CDR2 YNNKEL (reference sequence). This chain's CDR3 is CASSQEGGGRNSPLHF. CDR3 bases: TGTGCCAGCAGCCAAGAGGGCGGGGGGCGTAATTCACCCCTCCACTTT.

The V gene is TRBV29-1, the J gene TRBJ2-7; 8 bases line up with TRBD1. CDR1 is SQVTM, CDR2 ANQGSEA, per germline. Trimming at V came to 4 bases and at J to 6 bases, leaving 5 bases not matched to a gene. CDR3 length: 12 amino acids. The CDR3 region is CSVVPGGAEQYF. The CDR3 DNA sequence: TGCAGCGTTGTCCCAGGGGGCGCCGAGCAGTACTTC.

The rearrangement uses TRBV21-1 and TRBJ2-1; the table names TRBD2, a call not compared with the DNA. TRBV21-1 is a pseudogene locus. This CDR3 is 15 amino acids long. The DNA for the CDR3 is TGTGCCAGCAACTTAAGGGGACTCGACTACAATGAGCAGTTCTTC. This translates into CASNLRGLDYNEQFF.

This rearrangement joins TRBV6-6 to TRBJ1-1; 8 bases line up with TRBD1. V was clipped by 7 bases and J by 4 bases; unmatched bases: 5. CDR3 length equals 13 residues. Germline V gene lookup returns CDR1 MNHNY and CDR2 SVGAGI (reference sequence). The CDR3 region is CASKTGATTEAFF. The CDR3 DNA sequence: TGTGCCAGCAAGACAGGGGCGACCACTGAAGCTTTCTTT.

The CDR3 here is CASSGGTGDLGGYTF. The CDR3 bases are TGTGCCAGCAGCGGGGGGACAGGGGACCTCGGTGGCTACACCTTC. The J gene is TRBJ1-2, the V gene TRBV5-5; 10 bases are shared with TRBD1. The V and J ends lost 4 bases and 7 bases, in that order; junction bases with no gene match: 10. Per germline, CDR1 SGHKS and CDR2 YYEKEE (reference sequence). This CDR3 spans 15 amino acids.

The J gene is TRBJ1-2, the V gene TRBV6-5; D gene ambiguous. With 7 bases removed from V and 5 bases from J, the gap between germline ends came to 8 bases. Germline V gene data show CDR1 as MNHEY and CDR2 as SVGAGI. The CDR3 totals 11 residues. The CDR3 sequence: CASKGAYGYTF. DNA for the CDR3: TGTGCCAGCAAGGGAGCATATGGCTACACCTTC.